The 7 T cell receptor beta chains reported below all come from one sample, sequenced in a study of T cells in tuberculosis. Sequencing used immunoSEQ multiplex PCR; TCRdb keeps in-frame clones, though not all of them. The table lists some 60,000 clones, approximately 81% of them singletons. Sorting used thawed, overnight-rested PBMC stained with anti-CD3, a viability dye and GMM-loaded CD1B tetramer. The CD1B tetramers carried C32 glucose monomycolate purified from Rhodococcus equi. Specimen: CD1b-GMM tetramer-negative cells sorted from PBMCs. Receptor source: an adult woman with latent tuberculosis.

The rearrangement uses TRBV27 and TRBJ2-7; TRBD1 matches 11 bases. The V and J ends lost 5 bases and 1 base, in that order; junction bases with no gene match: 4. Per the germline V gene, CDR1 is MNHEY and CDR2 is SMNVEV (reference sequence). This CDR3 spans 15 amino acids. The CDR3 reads CASSTGTGGSYEQYF. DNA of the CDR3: TGTGCCAGCAGTACCGGGACAGGGGGATCCTACGAGCAGTACTTC.

The CDR3 region is CASIETDRENTGELFF. The CDR3 region has the DNA TGTGCCAGCATCGAAACGGACAGGGAAAACACCGGGGAGCTGTTTTTT. The chain couples TRBV2 to TRBJ2-2; 8 nucleotides agree with TRBD1. This CDR3 has 16 amino acids. Germline V gene sequence: CDR1 SNHLY, CDR2 FYNNEI. V lost 7 bases to trimming and J lost 2 bases; unmatched junction nucleotides: 9.

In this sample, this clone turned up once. The CDR3 loop is CASSLGTFYNEQFF. CDR3 in DNA: TGTGCCAGCAGCCTTGGGACTTTCTACAATGAGCAGTTCTTC. This chain connects TRBV5-4 to TRBJ2-1, with D possibly TRBD2 on 6 matching bases. The CDR3 covers 14 residues. The germline V gene encodes CDR1 SGHNT and CDR2 YYREEE (reference sequence). The V gene lost 4 bases and the J gene lost 3 bases, with 11 bases spanning the gap.

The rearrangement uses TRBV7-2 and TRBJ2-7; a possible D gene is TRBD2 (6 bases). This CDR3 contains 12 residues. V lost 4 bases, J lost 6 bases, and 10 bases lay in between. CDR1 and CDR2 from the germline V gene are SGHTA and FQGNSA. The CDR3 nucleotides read TGTGCCAGCAGCTCAGTGGGGGGCGAGCAGTACTTC. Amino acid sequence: CASSSVGGEQYF.

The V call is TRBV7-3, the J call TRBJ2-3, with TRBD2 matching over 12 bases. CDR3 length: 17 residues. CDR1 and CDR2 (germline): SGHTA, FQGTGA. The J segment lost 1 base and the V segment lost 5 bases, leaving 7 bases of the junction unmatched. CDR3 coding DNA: TGTGCCAGCAGCGCAATACTAGCGGGGGGCGGCACAGATACGCAGTATTTT. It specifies CASSAILAGGGTDTQYF.

CDR3 coding DNA: TGTGCCAGCAGTGCGGGGCAGAGCACCGGGGAGCTGTTTTTT. This sequence encodes CASSAGQSTGELFF. V and J are TRBV27 and TRBJ2-2; tentatively, D is TRBD2 (6 bases). This CDR3 region has 14 residues. V was pared by 5 bases and J by 4 bases, with 11 bases between. CDR1 and CDR2 from the germline V gene are MNHEY and SMNVEV (reference sequence).

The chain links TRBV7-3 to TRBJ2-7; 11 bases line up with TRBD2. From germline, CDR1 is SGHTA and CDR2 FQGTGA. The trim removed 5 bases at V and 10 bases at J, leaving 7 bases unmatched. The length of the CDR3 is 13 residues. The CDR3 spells CASSPGTSGGQYF. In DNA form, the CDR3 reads TGTGCCAGCAGCCCAGGGACTAGCGGAGGTCAGTACTTC. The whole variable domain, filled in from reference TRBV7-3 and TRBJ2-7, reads GAGVSQTPSNKVTEKGKYVELRCDPISGHTALYWYRQSLGQGPEFLIYFQGTGAADDSGLPNDRFFAVRPEGSVSTLKIQRTERGDSAVYLCASSPGTSGGQYFGPGTRLTVT.